This note documents a single TCR beta chain sequence. Its antigen is unidentified. This sample is part of a study of T cells after posttransplantation cyclophosphamide. Study outcomes and limitations: TRB clonality was highly associated with recipient CMV seropositivity and reactivation. Donor-recipient repertoire similarity was low at 1-2 months, rising over year one. Tissue-infiltrating T cells from skin or gut overlapped little with blood T cells.

The related graft donor's blood sample was taken on the day of bone marrow donation. Profiling relied on immunoSEQ multiplex PCR, and the TCRdb table lists in-frame clones only, not all of them. This sample has 66,000 or so clones, with around 95% found just once. This CDR3 comprises 15 residues. Germline V gives CDR1 SGHVS, CDR2 FNYEAQ. The trim removed 4 bases at V and 0 bases at J, leaving 6 bases unmatched. This TCR was recovered from a woman aged 25 to 39 in good health and a related stem cell transplant donor. Sequenced input: PBMCs. This sequence joins TRBV7-6 and TRBJ2-7, with 7 positions matching TRBD1. This CDR3 is CASSSQTGYSYEQYF. Written as DNA, the CDR3 is TGTGCCAGCAGCTCGCAGACAGGGTACTCCTACGAGCAGTACTTC. The variable domain in full, with the rest retrieved from reference TRBV7-6 and TRBJ2-7, is GAGVSQSPRYKVTKRGQDVALRCDPISGHVSLYWYRQALGQGPEFLTYFNYEAQQDKSGLPNDRFSAERPEGSISTLTIQRTEQRDSAMYRCASSSQTGYSYEQYFGPGTRLTVT.